The clone carrying this TCR beta chain was counted a few times. The target antigen is unknown. The data derive from a study of vaccination effects on CD4 cells after COVID-19. Profiling relied on immunoSEQ multiplex PCR, and the TCRdb table lists in-frame clones only, not all of them. The sample holds 70,000 or so clones, 60% to 75% seen once. Study-level points and caveats: Predominantly, the post-vaccine spike-reactive clones of convalescents comprised new vaccine-induced clones.

Antigen-specific CD4+ T cells were first expanded with viral peptide pools by the ViraFEST assay and only then sequenced. Subsequent to roughly 9 days of culture, CD4+ T cells were isolated. It was between March and December 2020 that the person had a SARS-CoV-2 infection confirmed by PCR. PBMC were cultured at some 2.1 million per well with roughly 9.7 IU/ml IL-2 and 10 ug/ml peptides. Pooled HIV-1 Nef peptides were the negative control culture. Replacing half the medium with IL-2 medium was done on days 3 and 7. CDR1 is SEHNR and CDR2 is FQNEAQ in the germline V gene (reference sequence). There are 12 residues in the CDR3. The ends were cut back, 1 base at V and 14 bases at J, with 14 bases in the middle.

This TCR was recovered from a human donor who had a prior SARS-CoV-2 infection. The rearrangement joins TRBV7-9 to TRBJ1-1; tentatively, D is TRBD1 (6 bases). The specimen comprised CD4+ T cells from PBMCs cultured with HIV peptides, sampled before COVID-19 vaccination. The subset here: HIV-1 Nef peptide pool negative control/reference culture. DNA for the CDR3: TGTGCCAGCAGCTTAGTCCGGGGGCAATTCTTCTTT. Its protein is CASSLVRGQFFF.